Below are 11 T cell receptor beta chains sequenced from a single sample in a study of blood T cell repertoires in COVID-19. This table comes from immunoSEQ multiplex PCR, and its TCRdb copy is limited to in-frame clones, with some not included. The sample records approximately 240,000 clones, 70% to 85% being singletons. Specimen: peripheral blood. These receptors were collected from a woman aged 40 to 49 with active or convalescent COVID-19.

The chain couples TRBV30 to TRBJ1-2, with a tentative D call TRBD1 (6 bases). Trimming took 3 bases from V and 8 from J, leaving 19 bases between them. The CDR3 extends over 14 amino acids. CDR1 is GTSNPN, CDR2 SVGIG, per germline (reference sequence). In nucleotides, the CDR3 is TGTGCCTGGAGGGGGCCAGGGACATTAGGCGGCTACACCTTC. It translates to CAWRGPGTLGGYTF.

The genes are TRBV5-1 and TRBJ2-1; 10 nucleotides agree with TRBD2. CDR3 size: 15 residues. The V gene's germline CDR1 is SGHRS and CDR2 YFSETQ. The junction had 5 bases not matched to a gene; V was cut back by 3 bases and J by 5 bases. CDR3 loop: CASSYERGGNNEQFF. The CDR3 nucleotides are TGCGCCAGCAGCTACGAGCGGGGGGGCAACAATGAGCAGTTCTTC.

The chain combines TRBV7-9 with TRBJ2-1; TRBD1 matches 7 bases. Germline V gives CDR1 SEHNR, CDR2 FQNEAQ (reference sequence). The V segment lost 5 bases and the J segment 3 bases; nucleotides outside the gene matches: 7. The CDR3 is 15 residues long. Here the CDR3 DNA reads TGTGCCAGCAGCCCAACCAGGGGGTTCTACAATGAGCAGTTCTTC. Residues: CASSPTRGFYNEQFF.

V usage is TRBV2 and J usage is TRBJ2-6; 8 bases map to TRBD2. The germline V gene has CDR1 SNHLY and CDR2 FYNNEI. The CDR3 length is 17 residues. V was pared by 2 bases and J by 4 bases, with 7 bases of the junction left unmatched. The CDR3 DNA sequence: TGTGCCAGCAGTGAATCAGCGGGGGCGAGAGGGGCCAACGTCCTGACTTTC. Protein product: CASSESAGARGANVLTF.

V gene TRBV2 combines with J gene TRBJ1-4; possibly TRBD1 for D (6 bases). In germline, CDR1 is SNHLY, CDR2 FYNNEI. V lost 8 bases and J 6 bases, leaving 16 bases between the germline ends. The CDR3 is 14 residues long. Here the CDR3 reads CASRRTERDEKLFF. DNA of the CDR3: TGTGCCAGCCGCCGGACAGAAAGGGATGAAAAACTGTTTTTT.

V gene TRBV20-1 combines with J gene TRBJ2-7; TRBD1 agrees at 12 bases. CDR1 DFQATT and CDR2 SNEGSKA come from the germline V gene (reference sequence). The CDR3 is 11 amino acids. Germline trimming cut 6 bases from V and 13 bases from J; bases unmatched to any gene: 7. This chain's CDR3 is CSATMGQGAYF. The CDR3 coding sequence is TGCAGTGCGACAATGGGACAGGGGGCATACTTC.

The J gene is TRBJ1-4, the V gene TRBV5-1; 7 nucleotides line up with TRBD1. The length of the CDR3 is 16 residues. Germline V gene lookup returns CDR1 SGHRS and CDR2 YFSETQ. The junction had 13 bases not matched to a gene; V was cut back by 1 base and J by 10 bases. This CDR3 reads CASSLSGAGTVGKLFF. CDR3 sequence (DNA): TGCGCCAGCAGCTTGTCAGGTGCCGGGACAGTGGGAAAACTGTTTTTT.

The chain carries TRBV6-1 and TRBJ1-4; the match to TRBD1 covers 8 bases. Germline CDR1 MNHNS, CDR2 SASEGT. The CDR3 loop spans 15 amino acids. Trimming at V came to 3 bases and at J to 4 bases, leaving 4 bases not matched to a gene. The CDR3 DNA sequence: TGTGCCAGCAGTGACCAGGGGGCTCATAATGAAAAACTGTTTTTT. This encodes CASSDQGAHNEKLFF.

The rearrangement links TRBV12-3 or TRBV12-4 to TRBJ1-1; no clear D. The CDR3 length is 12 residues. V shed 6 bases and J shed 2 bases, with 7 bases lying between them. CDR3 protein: CASSLYNTEAFF. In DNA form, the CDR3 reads TGTGCCAGCAGCCTCTACAACACTGAAGCTTTCTTT.

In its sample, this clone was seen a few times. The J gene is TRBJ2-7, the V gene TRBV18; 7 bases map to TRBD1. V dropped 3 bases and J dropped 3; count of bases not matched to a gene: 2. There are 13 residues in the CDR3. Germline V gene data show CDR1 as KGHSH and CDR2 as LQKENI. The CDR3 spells CASSPSGGYEQYV. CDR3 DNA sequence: TGTGCCAGCTCACCCTCAGGGGGCTACGAGCAGTACGTC.

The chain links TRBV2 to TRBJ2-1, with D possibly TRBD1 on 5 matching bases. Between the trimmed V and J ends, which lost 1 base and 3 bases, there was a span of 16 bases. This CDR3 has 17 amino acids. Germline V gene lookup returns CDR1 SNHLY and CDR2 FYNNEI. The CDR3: CASSEEGVGNLYNEQFF. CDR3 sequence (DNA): TGTGCCAGCAGTGAAGAAGGGGTAGGGAACCTCTACAATGAGCAGTTCTTC.